These 2 T cell receptor beta chains were all obtained from the same sample, sequenced in a study of T-cell memory formation after mild COVID-19. In TCRdb, the 5' RACE reads were re-called with MiXCR into one record per CDR3 protein. Of about 290,000 distinct CDR3 sequences in the sample, roughly 15% were seen once. The sequencing input was PBMCs or a T cell subset sorted from them (not recorded which). All receptors derive from a man between 18 and 35 years old who had mild COVID-19 (a few samples of this study predate the infection). Cell type and time point are not known.

This clonotype occurred many times. The chain combines TRBV6-2 or TRBV6-3 with TRBJ2-7; 9 bases agree with TRBD2. This CDR3 has 15 amino acids. The germline gives CDR1 MNHEY, CDR2 SVGEGT. Trimming cost V 6 bases and J 0 bases; bases outside gene matches: 6. The CDR3 loop reads CASRPTSGHSYEQYF. For the CDR3, the DNA is TGTGCCAGCAGGCCCACTAGCGGGCACTCCTACGAGCAGTACTTC.

The rearrangement joins TRBV6-5 to TRBJ2-3, with D perhaps assigned TRBD1 or TRBD2 (6 bases each). CDR1 is MNHEY and CDR2 is SVGAGI in the germline V gene. This CDR3 comprises 15 residues. Trimming stripped 8 bases from V and 2 bases from J, with 17 bases between. The CDR3 loop is CASRSGGPITDTQYF. CDR3 coding DNA: TGTGCCAGCCGATCCGGGGGCCCAATCACAGATACGCAGTATTTT.